The 25 T cell receptor beta chains reported below all come from one sample, sequenced in a study of chemoradiotherapy in HPV16-positive cancers. Assay used: immunoSEQ multiplex PCR; TCRdb lists only in-frame clones, some missing. The data contain fewer than 10,000 clones, about 83% of them seen just once; the ten biggest clones take up around 15%. The specimen comprised blood, sampled from a patient who underwent chemoradiotherapy. The receptor set was obtained from a human donor with HPV-associated anogenital cancer.

This clone has just one count. The genes are TRBV7-8 and TRBJ1-2; 10 bases agree with TRBD1. From germline, CDR1 is SGHVS and CDR2 FQNEAQ. The CDR3 has 16 amino acids. J lost 4 bases, V lost 3 bases, and 8 bases had no gene match. CDR3 protein: CASSFSRTGGFYGYTF. The DNA of the CDR3 is TGTGCCAGCAGCTTTTCCCGGACAGGGGGATTCTATGGCTACACCTTC. Variable domain in full (rest from reference TRBV7-8 and TRBJ1-2): GAGVSQSPRYKVAKRGQDVALRCDPISGHVSLFWYQQALGQGPEFLTYFQNEAQLDKSGLPSDRFFAERPEGSVSTLKIQRTQQEDSAVYLCASSFSRTGGFYGYTFGSGTRLTVV.

J is TRBJ2-5 and V is TRBV5-1; D could derive from TRBD1 or TRBD2 (5 bases each). Looked up from germline, CDR1 is SGHRS and CDR2 is YFSETQ. V was trimmed by 4 bases and J by 5 bases, leaving 9 bases between them. The CDR3 runs to 12 residues. The chain's CDR3 is CASSREGETQYF. CDR3 sequence (DNA): TGCGCCAGCAGCCGTGAGGGGGAGACCCAGTACTTC.

The rearrangement uses TRBV5-1 and TRBJ1-2, with D perhaps TRBD1 (6 bases). Germline CDR1 is SGHRS and CDR2 is YFSETQ. Trimming stripped 4 bases from V and 4 bases from J, with 17 bases between. This CDR3 is 15 amino acids long. The CDR3 bases are TGCGCCAGCAGCCCCGGTAGGGGGAGGGCCTATGGCTACACCTTC. Translated, it gives CASSPGRGRAYGYTF.

The chain links TRBV18 to TRBJ2-7; D remains unclear. The germline V gene has CDR1 KGHSH and CDR2 LQKENI. This CDR3 contains 13 residues. V was clipped by 1 base and J by 2 bases, with 6 bases between them. The CDR3 sequence is CASSPQPTYEQYV. As DNA, the CDR3 is TGTGCCAGCTCACCACAACCCACCTACGAGCAGTACGTC.

The chain has TRBV9 and TRBJ1-1; D not resolved. The CDR3 is 15 amino acids. From germline, CDR1 is SGDLS and CDR2 YYNGEE. With 3 bases removed from V and 4 bases from J, the gap between germline ends came to 16 bases. CDR3 in amino acids: CASSAEAATSTEAFF. The CDR3 nucleotides read TGTGCCAGCAGCGCTGAAGCAGCCACAAGCACTGAAGCTTTCTTT.

The table lists this clone with a count of one. The same CDR3 also results from other DNA sequences found in this sample. V is TRBV12-5 and J is TRBJ1-1; D not certain. Germline assignment: CDR1 LGHNT and CDR2 FRNRAP. The CDR3 is 13 amino acids. V lost 2 bases to trimming and J lost 2 bases, with 6 bases between them. The CDR3, as DNA: TGTGCTAGTGGTTTGAATTCTAACACTGAAGCTTTCTTT. Translating gives CASGLNSNTEAFF. The entire variable domain, with the rest obtained from reference TRBV12-5 and TRBJ1-1, is as follows: DARVTQTPRHKVTEMGQEVTMRCQPILGHNTVFWYRQTMMQGLELLAYFRNRAPLDDSGMPKDRFSAEMPDATLATLKIQPSEPRDSAVYFCASGLNSNTEAFFGQGTRLTVV.

This chain joins TRBV7-8 and TRBJ2-3, with 11 positions matching TRBD2. The CDR3 has 16 amino acids. In germline, CDR1 is SGHVS, CDR2 FQNEAQ. After removal of 4 bases from V and 1 base from J, the junction contained 4 bases not matched to a gene. The CDR3 DNA reads TGTGCCAGCAGCTGGACTAGCGGGTCGGGCACAGATACGCAGTATTTT. It specifies CASSWTSGSGTDTQYF.

The chain joins TRBV5-1 to TRBJ1-1; D is uncertain. Germline loops: CDR1 SGHRS, CDR2 YFSETQ. V was cut by 2 bases and J by 1 base, with 6 bases left in between. The CDR3 runs to 13 residues. The CDR3 reads CASSLRPNTEAFF. CDR3 in DNA: TGCGCCAGCAGCTTAAGACCGAACACTGAAGCTTTCTTT.

This chain joins TRBV5-5 and TRBJ2-7; D might be TRBD2 (7 bases). V was cut by 2 bases and J by 3 bases, with 15 bases left in between. This CDR3 has 15 residues. CDR1 is SGHKS, CDR2 YYEKEE, per germline (reference sequence). This CDR3 is CASSFSWEGGYEQYF. The DNA for the CDR3 is TGTGCCAGCAGCTTCAGTTGGGAGGGGGGCTACGAGCAGTACTTC. The complete variable domain, with remaining parts taken from reference TRBV5-5 and TRBJ2-7, reads DAGVTQSPTHLIKTRGQQVTLRCSPISGHKSVSWYQQVLGQGPQFIFQYYEKEERGRGNFPDRFSARQFPNYSSELNVNALLLGDSALYLCASSFSWEGGYEQYFGPGTRLTVT.

This chain links TRBV29-1 with TRBJ1-4; no clear D. Germline V CDR1 and CDR2: SQVTM, ANQGSEA. The CDR3 totals 13 residues. The V end was cut by 3 bases, the J end by 10 bases, with 15 bases between. The CDR3: CSVDVSGEAKLFF. Here the CDR3 DNA reads TGCAGCGTTGATGTTTCGGGAGAGGCAAAACTGTTTTTT. Using reference TRBV29-1 and TRBJ1-4 for the parts outside the CDR3, the full variable domain is SAVISQKPSRDICQRGTSLTIQCQVDSQVTMMFWYRQQPGQSLTLIATANQGSEATYESGFVIDKFPISRPNLTFSTLTVSNMSPEDSSIYLCSVDVSGEAKLFFGSGTQLSVL.

The chain has TRBV5-6 and TRBJ2-7; 12 nucleotides line up with TRBD1. Germline V gene sequence: CDR1 SGHDT, CDR2 YYEEEE. V dropped 3 bases and J dropped 2; count of bases not matched to a gene: 6. The CDR3 runs 16 residues. CDR3 coding DNA: TGTGCCAGCAGCTGGTTCCGGGACAGGGGGCCCTACGAGCAGTACGTC. This gives the protein CASSWFRDRGPYEQYV.

This sequence joins TRBV5-1 and TRBJ1-2; D perhaps matches TRBD1 (5 bases). Between the trimmed V and J ends, which lost 7 bases and 6 bases, there was a span of 13 bases. Germline loops: CDR1 SGHRS, CDR2 YFSETQ. This CDR3 has 12 residues. The DNA of the CDR3 is TGCGCCAGCCGGGGGAGTGAGGATGGCTACACCTTC. This translates into CASRGSEDGYTF.

The V gene is TRBV7-9, the J gene TRBJ1-1; D unresolved. V lost 6 bases and J lost 12, with 17 bases in between. The germline CDR1 and CDR2 sequences are SEHNR and FQNEAQ (reference sequence). There are 12 residues in the CDR3. The chain's CDR3 is CASSVAEVGTFF. The CDR3 bases are TGTGCCAGCAGTGTAGCGGAGGTCGGGACTTTCTTT.

The V and J genes are TRBV27 and TRBJ1-4; TRBD1 aligns across 8 bases. CDR1 and CDR2 from the germline V gene are MNHEY and SMNVEV (reference sequence). Trimming removed 2 bases from V and 11 bases from J; junction bases left unmatched: 10. There are 15 residues in the CDR3. CDR3 loop: CASSLTDREGEKLFF. As DNA, the CDR3 is TGTGCCAGCAGTTTAACGGACAGGGAGGGTGAGAAACTGTTTTTT.

The J gene is TRBJ1-2, the V gene TRBV13; no clear D gene. This CDR3 contains 14 residues. Trimming shortened V by 2 bases and J by 7 bases, and 14 bases separated the two germline ends. Looked up from germline, CDR1 is PRHDT and CDR2 is FYEKMQ (reference sequence). The CDR3 DNA sequence: TGTGCCAGCAGCTTAATACAGCCTTTTGGTGGCTACACCTTC. Its protein product is CASSLIQPFGGYTF. The whole variable domain, filled in from reference TRBV13 and TRBJ1-2, reads AAGVIQSPRHLIKEKRETATLKCYPIPRHDTVYWYQQGPGQDPQFLISFYEKMQSDKGSIPDRFSAQQFSDYHSELNMSSLELGDSALYFCASSLIQPFGGYTFGSGTRLTVV.

This rearrangement joins TRBV19 to TRBJ2-6; the D is unclear. V gave up 3 bases and J gave up 0 bases, with 9 bases separating them. Germline V gene data show CDR1 as LNHDA and CDR2 as SQIVND (reference sequence). The CDR3 runs 16 residues. CDR3 amino acids: CASSMNWGSGANVLTF. The CDR3, as DNA: TGTGCCAGTAGTATGAACTGGGGCTCTGGGGCCAACGTCCTGACTTTC.

The chain combines TRBV4-3 with TRBJ1-3, with a possible D match to TRBD1 (5 bases). Germline V gene sequence: CDR1 LGHNA, CDR2 YSLEER. This CDR3 comprises 14 residues. Trimming took 1 base from V and 5 from J, leaving 9 bases between them. The CDR3 DNA reads TGCGCCAGCAGCCAAGTCGCAGGGCGAAACACCATATATTTT. Translation: CASSQVAGRNTIYF.

In its sample, this clone was seen a few times. CDR3 nucleotides: TGCAGCGTCAAGACAGGGGAGGTCTACACCTTC. Translating it yields CSVKTGEVYTF. The chain has TRBV29-1 and TRBJ1-2; TRBD1 agrees at 8 bases. The germline gives CDR1 SQVTM, CDR2 ANQGSEA. V gave up 6 bases and J gave up 10 bases; unmatched junction bases: 7. The CDR3 totals 11 residues.

The chain combines TRBV6-5 with TRBJ2-2; D is possibly TRBD2 (5 bases). V was trimmed by 6 bases and J by 6 bases, leaving 8 bases between them. The germline V gene encodes CDR1 MNHEY and CDR2 SVGAGI. This CDR3 has 12 residues. DNA for the CDR3: TGTGCCAGCAGGGCGGGTCCCGGGGAGCTGTTTTTT. Its translation is CASRAGPGELFF.

The chain is built from TRBV5-1 and TRBJ2-5; no clear D gene. The CDR3 runs to 13 residues. The V gene lost 1 base and the J gene lost 0 bases, with 4 bases spanning the gap. From germline, CDR1 is SGHRS and CDR2 YFSETQ. CDR3 loop: CASSLWDQETQYF. CDR3 nucleotide sequence: TGCGCCAGCAGCTTGTGGGACCAAGAGACCCAGTACTTC.

The rearrangement links TRBV27 to TRBJ1-6; D remains unclear. Trimming took 5 bases from V and 6 from J, leaving 11 bases between them. In germline, CDR1 is MNHEY, CDR2 SMNVEV (reference sequence). The CDR3 spans 14 residues. DNA for the CDR3: TGTGCCAGCAGTCCAACAAGGGCTAATTCACCCCTCCACTTT. Translated: CASSPTRANSPLHF.

The V call is TRBV28, the J call TRBJ1-4; D is unclear. V was shortened by 3 bases and J by 5 bases, with 13 bases between the two germline ends. Looked up from germline, CDR1 is MDHEN and CDR2 is SYDVKM. The CDR3 length is 15 residues. The CDR3: CASSLLQTTNEKLFF. The DNA of the CDR3 is TGTGCCAGCAGTTTGTTGCAGACGACAAATGAAAAACTGTTTTTT.

This rearrangement joins TRBV5-1 to TRBJ2-1; 8 bases align to TRBD2. This CDR3 has 15 residues. The junction had 5 bases not matched to a gene; V was cut back by 2 bases and J by 4 bases. Germline V gene sequence: CDR1 SGHRS, CDR2 YFSETQ. As DNA, the CDR3 is TGCGCCAGCAGCTTTACTAGCGGATCGTACAATGAGCAGTTCTTC. It specifies CASSFTSGSYNEQFF.

The CDR3 nucleotides read TGTGCCAGCAGCACACCGACAGGTGGTGAAAAACTGTTTTTT. Amino acid sequence: CASSTPTGGEKLFF. The V and J genes are TRBV7-2 and TRBJ1-4; perhaps TRBD1 as D (6 bases). In germline, CDR1 is SGHTA, CDR2 FQGNSA. The CDR3 loop spans 14 amino acids. Trimming cost V 5 bases and J 7 bases, with 14 bases left between them.

V usage is TRBV10-3 and J usage is TRBJ1-1, with TRBD1 matching 9 bases. V shed 10 bases, J shed 3 bases, and the junction held 12 bases outside the gene matches. The CDR3 has 15 residues. Germline CDR1 reads ENHRY; CDR2 reads SYGVKD. The CDR3 bases are TGTGCCACCAAGAAGGGGAGGACAGGGGACACTGAAGCTTTCTTT. This gives the protein CATKKGRTGDTEAFF.